The following is a TCR beta chain sequence with its context. What this receptor recognizes is not known. Within one base of it there is no much larger clone, and no base qualities were kept. The CDR3, from cysteine to phenylalanine, totals 13 residues. Only CDR3 DNA is held: 39 bases, read in frame from base 1. The germline V gene yields MDHEN for CDR1 and SYDVKM for CDR2. After removal of 6 bases from V and 5 bases from J, the junction retains 5 bases not matched to a gene. Sorted unstimulated T cells and proliferating T cells recovered from mixed lymphocyte reactions underwent TCRbeta CDR3 sequencing. Fresh whole blood from fewer than 11 HLA-typed healthy donors was used to isolate PBMCs. The sample comes from a study of siplizumab effects on memory and regulatory T cells (dated by TCRdb to about 2019). Study-level background: The effect of the anti-CD2 antibody siplizumab on alloreactive T-cell subsets was examined in allogeneic mixed lymphocyte reactions constructed from human PBMCs.

Receptor libraries were prepared by the immunoSEQ multiplex PCR assay. The deep sequencing platform assayed some 98,000 TCR templates per sample. Genomic DNA extracted from sorted T cells was used for TCRbeta CDR3 sequencing. On the study's bioinformatics: The R programming language was used for the clonal analysis of the TCRbeta CDR3 data. Unstimulated samples were compared with post-reaction CFSE-low samples to define alloreactive CD4+ and CD8+ clones. By matching sequences to the repertoires of sorted unstimulated Treg and non-Treg cells, each alloreactive CD4+ clone was assigned a regulatory or non-regulatory origin. The clones in this table, taken by TCRdb from immuneACCESS, are in-frame only. Not every clone is retained; where verified, under half of the shortfall comes from an unresolved V gene, and the cause of the rest is unknown. V and J calls and clone size are as listed in that table; D and trimming were resolved from the DNA. The sample table shows around 100,000 clones, and more than 85% are seen once. The top ten clones comprise about 1.1% of the sample.

What the research found in general, with its limitations: The cumulative frequency of alloreactive sequences that could be traced back to unstimulated CD4+ memory T cells was significantly reduced by siplizumab. Whether proliferating Tregs from siplizumab cultures were suppressive was not functionally confirmed. Because sequences at frequencies below about 10^-5 were poorly captured, only a minor fraction of alloreactive clones could be mapped back to unstimulated subsets. Roughly 80-97% of proliferating CD4+ or CD8+ clones could not be assigned a naive or memory phenotype. Among mappable alloreactive CD4+ clones, the Treg-derived fraction averaged about 75% with siplizumab versus 25% to 30% in control reactions. Unstimulated naive T cells appeared more diverse than memory T cells, and naive cells seemed to contribute substantially to the alloresponse.

Sequenced input: CD4+ T cells sorted from blood. The sequence joins TRBV28 to TRBJ2-7, and TRBD2 matches 9 of the central bases. The TCR originated in a human donor in good health. The sequence in DNA is TGTGCCAGCAGGACCGGGACTAGCAACGAGCAGTACTTC. The resulting protein is CASRTGTSNEQYF.